This TCR beta chain was identified in a study of Graves' ophthalmopathy and Graves' hyperthyroidism. This clonotype came up once. Its specificity is unknown. Amplification of the TCR beta CDR3 regions used RNA transcripts (as template). RT-PCR in the first round used HTBI primers; a second-round multiplex PCR followed. TCRdb ran MiXCR on the multiplex PCR reads and lists one entry per CDR3 protein. The data contain 35,000 to 50,000 distinct CDR3 sequences, approximately 53% of them singletons. A follow-up of 18 months without ophthalmopathy meant that hyperthyroidism was stable. The study recruited hyperthyroidism patients aged 18 to 65 who were newly diagnosed, under 2 months' duration. Ineligible for inclusion were patients with other autoimmune diseases, uncontrolled infections, pregnancy or lactation. Study observations and caveats: Ophthalmopathy versus stable hyperthyroidism: 13-signature model gave about 87% sensitivity, 65% to 82% specificity.

CDR1 is KGHDR and CDR2 is SFDVKD in the germline V gene. The CDR3 is 18 amino acids. V gave up 2 bases and J gave up 7 bases; unmatched junction bases: 13. The chain is built from TRBV24-1 and TRBJ2-1, with 10 bases lining up with TRBD2. Material: peripheral blood. The TCR comes from an adult woman with stable Graves' hyperthyroidism. CDR3 DNA sequence: TGTGCCACCAGTGATTCTCGGACAGGGAGCGGGAGGGGTAATGAGCAGTTCTTC. Translation: CATSDSRTGSGRGNEQFF.